This T cell receptor beta chain was identified during a study of blood T cell repertoires in COVID-19. Whole-study context: Spain, Italy and the United States supplied samples that represented acute and convalescent COVID-19.

Per the study methods: Scientists estimated how many nucleated cells there were by amplifying reference gene primers. Clones were read by immunoSEQ multiplex PCR, and TCRdb kept only the in-frame ones, dropping some. V, J and clone size reflect that table, while D and trimming were determined from the DNA. The sample has some 490,000 clones, around nine tenths seen once; the top ten hold around 7.9%. The sequenced sample was PBMCs or T cells enriched from blood (not recorded which). This sequence originates from a woman aged 60-75 years who had recovered from COVID-19.

In nucleotides, the CDR3 is TGTGCCAGCAGCGTAGCAACTAGCGGGGGATATACGCAGTATTTT. Translation gives CASSVATSGGYTQYF. This chain joins TRBV9 and TRBJ2-3; TRBD2 matches 11 bases. The CDR3 totals 15 residues. Germline V gene data show CDR1 as SGDLS and CDR2 as YYNGEE. Unmatched junction bases numbered 4, after V lost 0 bases and J lost 7 bases.